This T cell receptor (beta chain) was sequenced in a study of control samples from healthy donors and cancer patients (dated by TCRdb to 2018 to 2020). The CDR3 numbers 14 residues from cysteine through phenylalanine. Only the CDR3 part of the read is kept: 42 bases, read in frame from the first base. V loses 4 bases at its end and J loses 5 bases; junction bases beyond the gene matches: 6. From the germline V gene (reference sequence), CDR1 is LGHDT and CDR2 is YNNKEL. The method was the immunoSEQ multiplex PCR assay. TCRdb holds this immuneACCESS table with in-frame rearrangements only. Some clones are missing; in checked studies, unresolved V genes explain under half, and the rest has no known cause. The sample includes about 120,000 clones, with roughly 86% observed a single time. The ten most abundant clones make up about 3% of the sample. Note on this clone: The target of this receptor is not known. Per-base qualities were not stored, and no clone one base away is much larger.

The clonotype originates from a man in his fifties or sixties in good health. The sample taken for sequencing was blood. The chain links TRBV3-1 (or the pseudogene TRBV3-2) with TRBJ1-2; TRBD1 matches 8 bases in the middle. The bases read TGTGCCAGCAGCCGATCAGGGGGCCAGTATGGCTACACCTTC. It translates to CASSRSGGQYGYTF.